The present T cell receptor beta chain was sequenced within a study of shared clonotypes between healthy human individuals. Study background: Per-donor plates numbered three CD4 naive, three CD4 memory, two CD8 naive and one CD8 memory. Whole-study findings and limits: In this cohort, only blood was sampled, and tissue repertoires likely differ. In several donors, 4.5% to 5.5% of naive CD4 clonotypes appeared in common.

Sequenced by immunoSEQ multiplex PCR; TCRdb stores in-frame clones only, minus some. The table records around 2.1 million clones, under 95% of them present only once. Notes on this clone: Its antigen is still unknown.

The length of the CDR3 is 14 residues. From germline, CDR1 is MNHEY and CDR2 SMNVEV (reference sequence). The V segment lost 7 bases and the J segment 4 bases; nucleotides outside the gene matches: 5. Naive CD8 isolation took CD45RO-negative cells positively selected for CCR7 and excluded terminally differentiated effector memory CD45RA+ cells. This clonotype originated in a man between 18 and 35 years old in good health. Some clones in this sample may be carry-over from other donors' samples. Sample: naive CD8+ T cells from PBMCs. This chain connects TRBV27 to TRBJ1-5; 9 bases agree with TRBD1. CDR3 sequence: CASKAGTGNQPQHF. In DNA form, the CDR3 reads TGTGCCAGCAAAGCCGGGACAGGGAATCAGCCCCAGCATTTT.